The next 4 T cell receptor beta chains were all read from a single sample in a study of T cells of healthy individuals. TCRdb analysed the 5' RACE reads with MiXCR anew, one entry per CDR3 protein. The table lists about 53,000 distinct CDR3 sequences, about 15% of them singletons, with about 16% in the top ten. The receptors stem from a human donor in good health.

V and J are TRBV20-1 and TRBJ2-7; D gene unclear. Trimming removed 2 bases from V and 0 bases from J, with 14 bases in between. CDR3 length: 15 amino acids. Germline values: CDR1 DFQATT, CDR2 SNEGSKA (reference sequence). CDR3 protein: CSARKAALSSYEQYF. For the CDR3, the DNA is TGCAGTGCTAGAAAAGCAGCTCTCAGCTCCTACGAGCAGTACTTC.

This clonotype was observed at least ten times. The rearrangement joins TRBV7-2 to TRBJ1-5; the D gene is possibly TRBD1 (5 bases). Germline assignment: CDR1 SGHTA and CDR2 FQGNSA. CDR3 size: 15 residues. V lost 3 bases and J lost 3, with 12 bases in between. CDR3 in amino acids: CASSFLMGVNQPQHF. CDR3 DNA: TGTGCCAGCAGCTTCCTCATGGGGGTCAATCAGCCCCAGCATTTT.

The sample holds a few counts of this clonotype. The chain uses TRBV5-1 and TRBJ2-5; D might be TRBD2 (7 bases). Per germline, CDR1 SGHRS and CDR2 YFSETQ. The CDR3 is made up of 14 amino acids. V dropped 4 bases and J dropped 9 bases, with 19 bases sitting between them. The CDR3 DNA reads TGCGCCAGCAGCAGGGGGGGTTCCCCCGTGGCCCAGTACTTC. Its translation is CASSRGGSPVAQYF.

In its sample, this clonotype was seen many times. The CDR3 here is CASSQGTSGGSSYEQYF. The CDR3 DNA reads TGTGCCAGCAGCCAAGGGACTAGCGGGGGGTCCTCCTACGAGCAGTACTTC. This sequence joins TRBV3-2 and TRBJ2-7; the table's D gene call, TRBD2, was not cross checked with the DNA. TRBV3-2 is designated a pseudogene. The CDR3 consists of 17 residues.